These 6 T cell receptor beta chains were all obtained from the same sample, sequenced in a study of tumor-infiltrating lymphocytes in primary liver carcinoma. Joint extraction of RNA and DNA used about 17-30 mg of bulk tissue that was unsorted. Using a constant-region primer together with ProtoScript II reverse transcriptase, TCR beta cDNA was made from 500 ng of total RNA. A slightly modified ARM-PCR protocol with three nested multiplex PCR rounds produced these TCR beta libraries. Investigators reported that the first two PCR rounds, at around 11 cycles each, used TRBV1-TRBV30 forward primers with a C-beta reverse primer. TCRdb independently ran MiXCR on the multiplex PCR reads; one entry per CDR3 protein. Found here are about 37,000 distinct CDR3 sequences, around 75% of them singletons; the top ten hold around 40%. The specimen was tumor-adjacent normal liver tissue. The receptors were sampled from a man aged 35 to 55 with primary liver carcinoma and hepatitis B virus infection.

Worth noting for this clonotype: A read error may produce the germline difference seen at one junction end. The chain is built from TRBV7-9 and TRBJ2-1; D perhaps matches TRBD2 (5 bases). The CDR3 totals 14 residues. Germline CDR1 is SEHNR and CDR2 is FQNEAQ (reference sequence). CDR3 in amino acids: CASSSAGEPDERFF. The CDR3 DNA is TGTGCCAGCAGCTCTGCTGGGGAGCCGGATGAGCGGTTCTTC.

With regard to this clonotype: An end of the junction differs from the germline gene, which may be a read error. In DNA form, the CDR3 reads TGTGCCATCAGTGGGAACAGGGGTTCCTACAATGAACAGTTCTTC. Translating gives CAISGNRGSYNEQFF. This sequence joins TRBV6-1 and TRBJ2-1, with 7 bases lining up with TRBD1. This CDR3 comprises 15 residues. Germline CDR1 reads MNHNS; CDR2 reads SASEGT.

As regards this clonotype: Mismatch with germline at one junction end may stem from a read error. The genes are TRBV11-2 and TRBJ1-2, with D possibly matching TRBD1 (6 bases). The CDR3 contains 13 residues. Germline lookup yields CDR1 SGHAT and CDR2 FQNNGV. CDR3 nucleotide sequence: TGTACCAACAGCTCCGCCGGGGGCTCCGGCTACACCTTT. This codes for CTNSSAGGSGYTF.

The genes are TRBV6-2 or TRBV6-3 and TRBJ2-1, with 7 positions matching TRBD1. The CDR3 contains 16 residues. J gave up 10 bases and V 2 bases, and 14 bases lay outside the gene matches. Germline values: CDR1 MNHEY, CDR2 SVGEGT. Here the CDR3 DNA reads TGTGCCAGCAGTTACGAGGGGGCAGGGCGAGAAAAAGAGCAGTTCTTC. This encodes CASSYEGAGREKEQFF.

This clonotype was observed at least ten times. This chain uses TRBV2 with TRBJ1-1, with TRBD1 as a possible D gene (6 bases). CDR3 length: 12 amino acids. The germline gives CDR1 SNHLY, CDR2 FYNNEI. V was cut by 8 bases and J by 8 bases, with 15 bases left in between. CDR3 coding DNA: TGTGCCAGCCTAACGGAGGGGGTGGAAGCTTTCTTT. Translated, it gives CASLTEGVEAFF.

The gene calls are TRBV7-8 and TRBJ2-1, with 14 bases fitting TRBD2. CDR1 SGHVS and CDR2 FQNEAQ come from the germline V gene. This CDR3 region has 15 residues. J gave up 12 bases and V 7 bases, and 11 bases lay outside the gene matches. This CDR3 reads CASILTSGRVDGQFF. The CDR3 DNA reads as TGTGCCAGCATCCTGACTAGCGGGAGGGTCGATGGGCAGTTCTTC.